This TCR beta chain was profiled in a study of T-cell memory formation after mild COVID-19. A note on this clonotype: Its target is not known.

Points from the study as a whole: Cross-reactive memory seemingly joined, as some responding clones were found in pre-infection memory. Later expanders leaned CD4+, whereas clones that contracted between day 15 and 85 were balanced CD4/CD8. A second wave of clones peaked on day 37, and their SARS-CoV-2 specificity went unconfirmed. Mainly in CM and EM were contracting CD4+ clones; CD8+ were in EMRA.

The CDR3 contains 15 residues. Trimming stripped 1 base from V and 4 bases from J, with 10 bases between. Germline V gene data show CDR1 as MNHNS and CDR2 as SASEGT. TCRdb recomputed calls from the 5' RACE reads with MiXCR, one row per CDR3 protein. The sample carries 450,000 to 650,000 distinct CDR3 sequences, around 21% recorded once. The J gene is TRBJ2-2, the V gene TRBV6-1, with TRBD1 as a possible D gene (5 bases). The sequencing input was PBMCs or a T cell subset sorted from them (not recorded which). The source is an adult woman who had mild COVID-19 (a few samples of this study predate the infection). Cell type and time point are not known. CDR3 loop: CASSEGTPTTGELFF. The CDR3 nucleotides read TGTGCCAGCAGTGAAGGGACACCTACCACCGGGGAGCTGTTTTTT.